This T cell receptor beta chain stems from a study of control samples from healthy donors and cancer patients. The table came from immunoSEQ multiplex PCR; TCRdb's copy has only in-frame clones and leaves some out. The sample gives 40,000 to 60,000 clones, 88% of which show up once; roughly 43% is in the top ten. Source material: PBMCs. The TCR sequence derives from a man over 45 with head and neck cancer.

The DNA for the CDR3 is TGTGCCAGCAGCCAAGGGGTCGGGGGTGTCGCGGAAGCTTTCTTT. It translates to CASSQGVGGVAEAFF. The chain joins TRBV3-1 (or the pseudogene TRBV3-2) to TRBJ1-1; D might be TRBD1 (5 bases). The ends were cut back, 1 base at V and 8 bases at J, with 17 bases in the middle. The CDR3 consists of 15 residues. Germline CDR1 LGHDT, CDR2 YNNKEL (reference sequence).